These 6 T cell receptor beta chains were sequenced from one sample in a study of blood T cell repertoires in COVID-19. Using immunoSEQ multiplex PCR, the repertoire was profiled, and TCRdb retains in-frame clones only, with some absent. Of approximately 200,000 clones in the sample, roughly four fifths are singletons; the top ten hold about 9%. The material sequenced was PBMCs or T cells enriched from blood (not recorded which). These receptors were taken from a man aged 35 to 55 who had recovered from COVID-19.

This clone was seen a few times. The chain joins TRBV10-1 to TRBJ1-3; the match to TRBD1 covers 7 bases. Germline CDR1 and CDR2: WNHNN and SYGVQD (reference sequence). Trimming cost V 0 bases and J 0 bases; bases outside gene matches: 2. The CDR3 is made up of 16 amino acids. CDR3 protein: CASSESRGLSGNTIYF. The CDR3 nucleotides read TGCGCCAGCAGTGAGTCGAGGGGGCTCTCTGGAAACACCATATATTTT.

This chain connects TRBV11-2 to TRBJ1-4; 10 bases line up with TRBD1. Per the germline V gene, CDR1 is SGHAT and CDR2 is FQNNGV. Unmatched junction bases numbered 7, after V lost 5 bases and J lost 7 bases. This CDR3 region has 15 residues. The CDR3 nucleotides read TGTGCCAGCAGCAGTGGACAGGGGGACGCTGAAAAACTGTTTTTT. This codes for CASSSGQGDAEKLFF.

The chain uses TRBV19 and TRBJ1-6; unclear D gene. The germline V gene encodes CDR1 LNHDA and CDR2 SQIVND (reference sequence). V was shortened by 1 base and J by 11 bases, with 9 bases between the two germline ends. The CDR3 is 13 residues long. CDR3 nucleotide sequence: TGTGCCAGTAGTATAGTGGGCAGCCCACCCCTCCACTTT. This sequence encodes CASSIVGSPPLHF.

The rearrangement joins TRBV10-3 to TRBJ1-4, with 11 bases lining up with TRBD1. The J segment lost 8 bases and the V segment lost 2 bases, leaving 4 bases of the junction unmatched. Germline CDR1 reads ENHRY; CDR2 reads SYGVKD. This CDR3 spans 15 amino acids. The CDR3 DNA sequence: TGTGCCATCAGTGAGAATGGACAGGGGGCAGAAAAACTGTTTTTT. Its translation is CAISENGQGAEKLFF.

Ten or more counts support this clone. The chain links TRBV7-6 to TRBJ1-4; TRBD1 matches at 7 bases. Trimming removed 2 bases from V and 8 bases from J; junction bases left unmatched: 8. There are 15 residues in the CDR3. The germline gives CDR1 SGHVS, CDR2 FNYEAQ. CDR3 sequence (DNA): TGTGCCAGCAGCTTAAACAGGGACAGCACCGAAAAACTGTTTTTT. It is translated as CASSLNRDSTEKLFF. The whole variable domain, remainder taken from reference TRBV7-6 and TRBJ1-4, is GAGVSQSPRYKVTKRGQDVALRCDPISGHVSLYWYRQALGQGPEFLTYFNYEAQQDKSGLPNDRFSAERPEGSISTLTIQRTEQRDSAMYRCASSLNRDSTEKLFFGSGTQLSVL.

The genes are TRBV7-9 and TRBJ2-1, with D possibly matching TRBD2 (5 bases). The germline V gene encodes CDR1 SEHNR and CDR2 FQNEAQ (reference sequence). V shed 4 bases and J shed 5 bases, with 18 bases lying between them. This CDR3 is 16 amino acids long. DNA of the CDR3: TGTGCCAGCAGCTCGCCTCTAGCTCTCAGGAACAATGAGCAGTTCTTC. Translating it yields CASSSPLALRNNEQFF. The variable domain in full, with the rest retrieved from reference TRBV7-9 and TRBJ2-1, is DTGVSQNPRHKITKRGQNVTFRCDPISEHNRLYWYRQTLGQGPEFLTYFQNEAQLEKSRLLSDRFSAERPKGSFSTLEIQRTEQGDSAMYLCASSSPLALRNNEQFFGPGTRLTVL.